What follows are 28 T cell receptor beta chains derived from one specimen sequenced in a study of blood T cell repertoires in COVID-19. Method: immunoSEQ multiplex PCR; TCRdb's copy keeps in-frame clones and lacks some. Of roughly 250,000 clones listed, about 93% are singletons. Input material: PBMCs or T cells enriched from blood (not recorded which). The receptors come from a woman aged 18-35 years who had recovered from COVID-19.

The J gene is TRBJ1-2, the V gene TRBV2; perhaps TRBD1 as D (6 bases). V was shortened by 6 bases and J by 2 bases, with 13 bases between the two germline ends. Germline-derived CDR1 and CDR2 are SNHLY and FYNNEI. The CDR3 consists of 14 residues. CDR3 bases: TGTGCCAGCAGGAAGGAACAGGGCAACTATGGCTACACCTTC. This codes for CASRKEQGNYGYTF.

V gene TRBV7-3 combines with J gene TRBJ2-7; 10 nucleotides agree with TRBD2. This CDR3 region has 15 residues. CDR1 is SGHTA, CDR2 FQGTGA, per germline. After removal of 5 bases from V and 4 bases from J, the junction contained 8 bases not matched to a gene. As DNA, the CDR3 is TGTGCCAGCAGCGAAGCGGGAGGGCCGGTATACGAGCAGTACTTC. It specifies CASSEAGGPVYEQYF. Full variable domain (rest looked up from reference TRBV7-3 and TRBJ2-7): GAGVSQTPSNKVTEKGKYVELRCDPISGHTALYWYRQSLGQGPEFLIYFQGTGAADDSGLPNDRFFAVRPEGSVSTLKIQRTERGDSAVYLCASSEAGGPVYEQYFGPGTRLTVT.

V is TRBV5-1 and J is TRBJ2-4, with D maybe TRBD2 (5 bases). V was cut by 1 base and J by 7 bases, with 9 bases left in between. CDR1 and CDR2 from the germline V gene are SGHRS and YFSETQ. This CDR3 is built from 13 residues. The CDR3 sequence is CASSLTPGNIQYF. The CDR3 DNA follows: TGCGCCAGCAGCTTGACCCCGGGGAACATTCAGTACTTC.

The chain is built from TRBV14 and TRBJ2-7, with TRBD1 matching over 7 bases. V gave up 6 bases and J gave up 5 bases; unmatched junction bases: 10. CDR3 length equals 14 residues. In germline, CDR1 is SGHDN, CDR2 FVKESK. This CDR3 reads CASRRQGAGHEQYF. CDR3 coding DNA: TGTGCCAGCAGGAGACAGGGAGCTGGCCACGAGCAGTACTTC.

The rearrangement uses TRBV7-3 and TRBJ2-3; 9 nucleotides align to TRBD1. CDR1 is SGHTA, CDR2 FQGTGA, per germline. Losses at the gene ends were 2 bases for V and 6 bases for J; bases not matched to a gene: 3. The CDR3 loop spans 14 amino acids. The CDR3, as DNA: TGTGCCAGCAGCTTACGGGACAGGGAGGATACGCAGTATTTT. It translates to CASSLRDREDTQYF. The complete variable domain, with remaining parts taken from reference TRBV7-3 and TRBJ2-3, reads GAGVSQTPSNKVTEKGKYVELRCDPISGHTALYWYRQSLGQGPEFLIYFQGTGAADDSGLPNDRFFAVRPEGSVSTLKIQRTERGDSAVYLCASSLRDREDTQYFGPGTRLTVL.

The V gene is TRBV19, the J gene TRBJ1-2, with 7 bases fitting TRBD1. Trimming at V came to 3 bases and at J to 7 bases, leaving 8 bases not matched to a gene. Per germline, CDR1 LNHDA and CDR2 SQIVND (reference sequence). This CDR3 contains 14 residues. CDR3 region: CASSIEGRTGGYTF. CDR3 coding DNA: TGTGCCAGTAGTATTGAGGGCAGGACAGGTGGCTACACCTTC.

This chain uses TRBV14 with TRBJ2-3; TRBD2 is a possible D gene (6 bases). Germline V gene data show CDR1 as SGHDN and CDR2 as FVKESK. V lost 6 bases and J lost 9, with 16 bases in between. CDR3 length: 13 amino acids. Written as DNA, the CDR3 is TGTGCCAGCAGTCCGGGACTCGACGGGACGCAGTATTTT. Translated: CASSPGLDGTQYF.

The chain employs TRBV6-5 and TRBJ2-5; perhaps TRBD2 as D (6 bases). The CDR3 loop spans 14 amino acids. Trimming took off 6 bases at V and 1 base at J, with 12 bases between the two ends. CDR1 and CDR2 (germline): MNHEY, SVGAGI. CDR3: CASRPIAAQETQYF. The CDR3 nucleotides are TGTGCCAGCAGGCCGATAGCGGCCCAAGAGACCCAGTACTTC.

Only a few counts were recorded for this clone. V usage is TRBV5-1 and J usage is TRBJ2-3; D is possibly TRBD2 (6 bases). The CDR3 consists of 16 residues. Trimming removed 0 bases from V and 0 bases from J, with 11 bases in between. CDR1 is SGHRS and CDR2 is YFSETQ in the germline V gene. CDR3 protein: CASSLEIAVSTDTQYF. CDR3 bases: TGCGCCAGCAGCTTGGAAATAGCGGTTAGCACAGATACGCAGTATTTT.

The chain is built from TRBV6-6 and TRBJ2-7, with 8 bases that match TRBD1. The germline gives CDR1 MNHNY, CDR2 SVGAGI (reference sequence). Trimming took 6 bases from V and 3 from J; bases not matched to a gene: 10. The CDR3 runs 15 residues. CDR3 coding DNA: TGTGCCAGCAGACATGGACAGGGACCTTTCTACGAGCAGTACTTC. Encoded protein: CASRHGQGPFYEQYF.

The chain links TRBV13 to TRBJ2-5; tentative D call: TRBD2 (5 bases). V gave up 3 bases and J gave up 6 bases, with 17 bases separating them. CDR1 PRHDT and CDR2 FYEKMQ come from the germline V gene (reference sequence). The CDR3 covers 15 residues. CDR3 nucleotide sequence: TGTGCCAGCAGCTTTCGTCTTCCGGGAAAGCAGACCCAGTACTTC. Translating gives CASSFRLPGKQTQYF.

The V call is TRBV6-1, the J call TRBJ1-1; no reliable D call. Per the germline V gene, CDR1 is MNHNS and CDR2 is SASEGT. This CDR3 contains 12 residues. The germline V and J ends were trimmed by 3 bases and 6 bases, with 8 bases remaining between them. The CDR3, as DNA: TGTGCCAGCAGTGACCCGGGTTCTGAAGCTTTCTTT. This translates into CASSDPGSEAFF.

This chain connects TRBV18 to TRBJ1-1; 9 bases are a match to TRBD1. The J segment lost 3 bases and the V segment lost 5 bases, leaving 7 bases of the junction unmatched. Per the germline V gene, CDR1 is KGHSH and CDR2 is LQKENI. The CDR3 covers 15 residues. The CDR3 DNA follows: TGTGCCAGCTCATTACAGGGGGCAGGCGACACTGAAGCTTTCTTT. This encodes CASSLQGAGDTEAFF.

The J gene is TRBJ2-4, the V gene TRBV6-5, with TRBD2 matching over 8 bases. The V gene's germline CDR1 is MNHEY and CDR2 SVGAGI. Trimming removed 7 bases from V and 7 bases from J; junction bases left unmatched: 9. This CDR3 has 14 residues. In DNA, the CDR3 is TGTGCCAGCACTTGGCCCCGCGGGGGGAACATTCAGTACTTC. Its translation: CASTWPRGGNIQYF.

The chain employs TRBV11-3 and TRBJ2-1, with D perhaps matching TRBD2 (6 bases). The V end was cut by 5 bases, the J end by 9 bases, with 20 bases between. The V gene's germline CDR1 is SGHNT and CDR2 YENEEA. This CDR3 region has 15 residues. The CDR3, as DNA: TGTGCCAGCAGCCCCCGGGGAGCGGGTAATCGTGAGCAGTTCTTC. The encoded protein is CASSPRGAGNREQFF.

The chain combines TRBV6-1 with TRBJ2-7; D is unresolved. CDR3 size: 13 residues. Deletions cut 3 bases from V and 0 bases from J, with 6 bases between. CDR1 is MNHNS and CDR2 is SASEGT in the germline V gene. The CDR3 region is CASSDSDSYEQYF. CDR3 DNA sequence: TGTGCCAGCAGTGACAGCGACTCCTACGAGCAGTACTTC.

The gene calls are TRBV4-2 and TRBJ2-1, with no clear D. The germline V gene has CDR1 LGHNA and CDR2 YNFKEQ. CDR3 length: 15 residues. V was pared by 8 bases and J by 0 bases, with 14 bases between. The CDR3 DNA reads TGTGCCAGCGGCCTCCAGCGTGACTCCTACAATGAGCAGTTCTTC. Protein sequence: CASGLQRDSYNEQFF.

The chain uses TRBV5-6 and TRBJ1-5; a possible D gene is TRBD1 (6 bases). CDR1 and CDR2 (germline): SGHDT, YYEEEE. Trimming took 4 bases from V and 0 from J, leaving 20 bases between them. The CDR3 has 18 amino acids. This CDR3 reads CASSRAGGDFDSNQPQHF. CDR3 nucleotides: TGTGCCAGCAGCCGAGCGGGGGGCGACTTCGATAGCAATCAGCCCCAGCATTTT. The full variable domain, with the rest looked up from reference TRBV5-6 and TRBJ1-5, is DAGVTQSPTHLIKTRGQQVTLRCSPKSGHDTVSWYQQALGQGPQFIFQYYEEEERQRGNFPDRFSGHQFPNYSSELNVNALLLGDSALYLCASSRAGGDFDSNQPQHFGDGTRLSIL.

The CDR3 nucleotides are TGTGCCAGCAGCCGGACAGGGCAAGAGACCCAGTACTTC. This translates into CASSRTGQETQYF. This chain connects TRBV5-4 to TRBJ2-5; 8 positions match TRBD1. From germline, CDR1 is SGHNT and CDR2 YYREEE (reference sequence). The CDR3 has 13 amino acids. V shed 4 bases and J 2 bases; nucleotides not matched to a gene: 1.

This chain links TRBV19 with TRBJ2-1, with a possible D match to TRBD2 (5 bases). There are 12 residues in the CDR3. Germline assignment: CDR1 LNHDA and CDR2 SQIVND (reference sequence). Trimming left V 4 bases short and J 6 bases short, with 7 bases between. CDR3 nucleotide sequence: TGTGCCAGTAGTAGACTATTCAATGAGCAGTTCTTC. As protein: CASSRLFNEQFF.

For the CDR3, the DNA is TGTGCCAGCAGCGTAGAGGGGCGGGGGGACTCAGATACGCAGTATTTT. This gives the protein CASSVEGRGDSDTQYF. The chain links TRBV9 to TRBJ2-3; TRBD2 aligns across 8 bases. The trim removed 0 bases at V and 4 bases at J, leaving 7 bases unmatched. CDR1 is SGDLS and CDR2 is YYNGEE in the germline V gene. This CDR3 has 16 residues.

The chain joins TRBV15 to TRBJ1-4; TRBD1 aligns across 8 bases. CDR1 is LNHNV and CDR2 is YYDKDF in the germline V gene (reference sequence). This CDR3 spans 16 amino acids. V trimming: 0 bases; J trimming: 8 bases; junction bases outside the gene matches: 8. The CDR3 sequence is CATSRDGQGANEKLFF. The CDR3 nucleotides read TGTGCCACCAGCAGAGATGGGCAGGGGGCAAACGAAAAACTGTTTTTT. Combining the CDR3 with reference TRBV15 and TRBJ1-4 gives the whole variable domain DAMVIQNPRYQVTQFGKPVTLSCSQTLNHNVMYWYQQKSSQAPKLLFHYYDKDFNNEADTPDNFQSRRPNTSFCFLDIRSPGLGDTAMYLCATSRDGQGANEKLFFGSGTQLSVL.

V usage is TRBV5-5 and J usage is TRBJ2-7; possibly TRBD2 for D (6 bases). The CDR3 covers 15 residues. The V gene lost 3 bases and the J gene lost 0 bases, with 13 bases spanning the gap. CDR1 SGHKS and CDR2 YYEKEE come from the germline V gene (reference sequence). CDR3 bases: TGTGCCAGCAGCTCCACGGCCGGGAGCTCCTACGAGCAGTACTTC. It yields the protein CASSSTAGSSYEQYF.

This chain uses TRBV4-2 with TRBJ1-1; D gene uncertain. Trimming left V 0 bases short and J 6 bases short, with 11 bases between. Germline CDR1 LGHNA, CDR2 YNFKEQ. The CDR3 sequence is 14 residues long. The CDR3 DNA is TGTGCCAGCAGCCAAGATCTGACATTTGCTGAAGCTTTCTTT. Protein sequence: CASSQDLTFAEAFF.

The V and J genes are TRBV7-2 and TRBJ2-5, with D possibly being TRBD2 (5 bases). Trimming pared 8 bases from V and 5 bases from J, leaving 15 bases between. The CDR3 has 13 amino acids. Germline CDR1 SGHTA, CDR2 FQGNSA. The chain's CDR3 is CASSPGLSETQYF. CDR3 nucleotides: TGTGCCAGCTCCCCGGGATTGAGCGAGACCCAGTACTTC.

V and J are TRBV2 and TRBJ1-2; 12 bases match TRBD1. V was pared by 6 bases and J by 3 bases, with 2 bases of the junction left unmatched. CDR3 size: 14 residues. CDR1 and CDR2 (germline): SNHLY, FYNNEI. The CDR3 sequence: CASRGTGGYYGYTF. The CDR3 DNA is TGTGCCAGCAGAGGGACAGGGGGCTACTATGGCTACACCTTC.

V is TRBV4-1 and J is TRBJ1-5, with 9 bases fitting TRBD1. CDR3 length: 17 residues. In germline, CDR1 is MGHRA, CDR2 YSYEKL. The V segment lost 4 bases and the J segment 5 bases; nucleotides outside the gene matches: 12. The CDR3 is CASSPGTGILADQPQHF. As DNA, the CDR3 is TGCGCCAGCAGCCCCGGGACAGGGATTTTAGCGGATCAGCCCCAGCATTTT.

The chain uses TRBV12-3 or TRBV12-4 and TRBJ2-5; no clear D. The germline V and J ends were trimmed by 3 bases and 5 bases, with 7 bases remaining between them. The CDR3 length is 12 residues. The CDR3 region has the DNA TGTGCCAGCAGTTTTTATGGCGAGACCCAGTACTTC. Its protein product is CASSFYGETQYF.